These 10 T cell receptor beta chains were sequenced from one sample in a study of resident and recirculating memory T cells in vitiligo. Sequencing was performed with immunoSEQ multiplex PCR; in TCRdb, only in-frame clones are kept and a portion is missing. The sample yields roughly 80,000 clones, 90% to 95% seen once. The sequencing input was blood. The receptors derive from a male donor with vitiligo.

The chain couples TRBV19 to TRBJ2-1; 14 bases map to TRBD2. This CDR3 is 15 amino acids long. The germline CDR1 and CDR2 sequences are LNHDA and SQIVND (reference sequence). V was clipped by 4 bases and J by 9 bases; unmatched bases: 5. Here the CDR3 reads CASSREGLAGVEQFF. CDR3 sequence (DNA): TGTGCCAGTAGTAGAGAGGGACTAGCGGGAGTTGAGCAGTTCTTC.

This clone was found once. J is TRBJ2-7 and V is TRBV25-1; the D gene is possibly TRBD1 (5 bases). This CDR3 spans 14 amino acids. Trimming removed 6 bases at V and 3 bases at J, with 15 bases between. Germline V CDR1 and CDR2: MGHDK, SYGVNS. The CDR3 loop reads CASRDAGFLYEQYF. The DNA for the CDR3 is TGTGCCAGCAGGGACGCAGGGTTCCTCTACGAGCAGTACTTC.

This clone was seen more than once but under ten times. The chain joins TRBV30 to TRBJ2-7, with 7 bases matching TRBD2. V lost 0 bases and J lost 2; bases outside the gene matches: 4. From germline, CDR1 is GTSNPN and CDR2 SVGIG (reference sequence). The length of the CDR3 is 14 residues. The CDR3 here is CAWSVASGTYEQYF. The CDR3 coding sequence is TGTGCCTGGAGTGTGGCTAGCGGAACCTACGAGCAGTACTTC.

V usage is TRBV5-1 and J usage is TRBJ2-1, with D perhaps TRBD2 (5 bases). The CDR3 has 13 amino acids. CDR1 and CDR2 from the germline V gene are SGHRS and YFSETQ. Trimming pared 4 bases from V and 12 bases from J, leaving 17 bases between. CDR3 sequence reads: CASSRERTSGQFF. CDR3 nucleotides: TGCGCCAGCAGCCGCGAGCGAACTAGTGGGCAGTTCTTC.

In this sample, this clone turned up once. V is TRBV6-5 and J is TRBJ1-5, with D perhaps TRBD1 (5 bases). The V end was cut by 6 bases, the J end by 5 bases, with 17 bases between. This CDR3 spans 15 amino acids. CDR1 is MNHEY and CDR2 is SVGAGI in the germline V gene. The CDR3 DNA is TGTGCCAGCAGAAAAGGGGTTGTGCAGGATCAGCCCCAGCATTTT. The encoded protein is CASRKGVVQDQPQHF.

The rearrangement joins TRBV5-1 to TRBJ1-4; the D is unclear. The length of the CDR3 is 13 residues. In germline, CDR1 is SGHRS, CDR2 YFSETQ. V lost 1 base and J 5 bases, leaving 6 bases between the germline ends. The CDR3 protein is CASSLYLNEKLFF. CDR3 DNA sequence: TGCGCCAGCAGCTTGTACTTAAATGAAAAACTGTTTTTT.

V and J are TRBV5-4 and TRBJ2-7, with 7 positions matching TRBD1. The CDR3 is 15 residues long. The germline gives CDR1 SGHNT, CDR2 YYREEE (reference sequence). V lost 5 bases, J lost 0 bases, and 8 bases stayed unmatched. The CDR3 here is CASSIGQASSYEQYF. CDR3 bases: TGTGCCAGCAGTATCGGACAGGCAAGCTCCTACGAGCAGTACTTC.

This chain links TRBV4-3 with TRBJ2-7; 11 nucleotides agree with TRBD2. Germline CDR1 is LGHNA and CDR2 is YSLEER. Trimming at V came to 3 bases and at J to 3 bases, leaving 7 bases not matched to a gene. This CDR3 contains 16 residues. The CDR3 DNA reads as TGCGCCAGCAGCCAGGGGACTGGACTAGCGGGCTACGAGCAGTACTTC. Its translation is CASSQGTGLAGYEQYF.

In its sample, this clone was seen a few times. The chain has TRBV30 and TRBJ1-1; D is perhaps TRBD1 (5 bases). V was pared by 4 bases and J by 0 bases, with 9 bases between. Germline CDR1 reads GTSNPN; CDR2 reads SVGIG (reference sequence). The CDR3 covers 13 residues. The CDR3 DNA sequence: TGTGCCTGGACGGGAGGGGTGAACACTGAAGCTTTCTTT. It yields the protein CAWTGGVNTEAFF.

The rearrangement joins TRBV28 to TRBJ2-7; maybe TRBD1 (6 bases). The CDR3 extends over 15 amino acids. The germline gives CDR1 MDHEN, CDR2 SYDVKM. Trimming pared 2 bases from V and 8 bases from J, leaving 19 bases between. The CDR3, as DNA: TGTGCCAGCAGTTTACCAGGGGTAGTTCGGTACAAGCAGTACTTC. Translated: CASSLPGVVRYKQYF. The full variable domain, in which reference TRBV28 and TRBJ2-7 provide the parts outside the CDR3, is DVKVTQSSRYLVKRTGEKVFLECVQDMDHENMFWYRQDPGLGLRLIYFSYDVKMKEKGDIPEGYSVSREKKERFSLILESASTNQTSMYLCASSLPGVVRYKQYFGPGTRLTVT.